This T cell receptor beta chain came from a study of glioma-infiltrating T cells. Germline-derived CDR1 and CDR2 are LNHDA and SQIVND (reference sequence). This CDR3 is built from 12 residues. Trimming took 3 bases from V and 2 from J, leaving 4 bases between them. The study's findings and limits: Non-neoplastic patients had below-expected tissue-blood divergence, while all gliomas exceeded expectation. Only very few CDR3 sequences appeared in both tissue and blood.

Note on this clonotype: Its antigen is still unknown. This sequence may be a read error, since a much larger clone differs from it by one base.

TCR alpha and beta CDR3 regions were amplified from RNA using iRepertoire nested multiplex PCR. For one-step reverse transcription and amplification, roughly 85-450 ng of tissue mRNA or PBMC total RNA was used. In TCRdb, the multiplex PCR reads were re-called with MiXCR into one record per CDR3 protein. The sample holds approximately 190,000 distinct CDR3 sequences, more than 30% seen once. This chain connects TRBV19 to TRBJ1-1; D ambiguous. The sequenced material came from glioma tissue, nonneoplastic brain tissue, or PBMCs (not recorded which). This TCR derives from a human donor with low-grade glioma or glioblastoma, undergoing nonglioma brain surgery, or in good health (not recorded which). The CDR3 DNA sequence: TGTGCCAGTAGTATGATTAACACTGAAGCTTTCTTT. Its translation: CASSMINTEAFF.